The 13 T cell receptor beta chains presented below share a single source sample, sequenced in a study of T cell changes during pregnancy in multiple sclerosis. Here immunoSEQ multiplex PCR was the method, and the copy in TCRdb shows in-frame clones only, minus some. There are 90,000 to 95,000 clones in the sample; about 94% occur only once, and 2.2% lies in the top ten. The sequences come from peripheral blood, collected in the third trimester of pregnancy. These receptors were obtained from a female donor with multiple sclerosis, enrolled in a pregnancy study.

The genes are TRBV5-6 and TRBJ1-4, with 9 bases lining up with TRBD1. The CDR3 is 14 amino acids. Germline V gene sequence: CDR1 SGHDT, CDR2 YYEEEE. V was clipped by 1 base and J by 7 bases; unmatched bases: 2. The CDR3 DNA reads as TGTGCCAGCAGCTTGACAGGGGGCAGTGAAAAACTGTTTTTT. This encodes CASSLTGGSEKLFF.

This chain links TRBV4-1 with TRBJ2-5, with 9 bases that match TRBD2. The CDR3 sequence is 15 residues long. CDR1 and CDR2 from the germline V gene are MGHRA and YSYEKL. V was clipped by 0 bases and J by 7 bases; unmatched bases: 6. CDR3 coding DNA: TGCGCCAGCAGCCAAGAGGCGCGGGAGGGAGGGACCCAGTACTTC. It codes for CASSQEAREGGTQYF.

The count of this clone is one. The rearrangement joins TRBV7-9 to TRBJ1-3, with D perhaps TRBD1 (6 bases). The CDR3 runs 14 residues. Trimming left V 4 bases short and J 3 bases short, with 10 bases between. The germline CDR1 and CDR2 sequences are SEHNR and FQNEAQ (reference sequence). CDR3 DNA: TGTGCCAGCAGCTCAGGGGCTGTTGGAAACACCATATATTTT. It codes for CASSSGAVGNTIYF.

V and J are TRBV6-6 and TRBJ1-1; 9 bases are shared with TRBD1. Losses at the gene ends were 6 bases for V and 1 base for J; bases not matched to a gene: 9. Germline values: CDR1 MNHNY, CDR2 SVGAGI (reference sequence). The CDR3 runs 16 residues. In DNA form, the CDR3 reads TGTGCCAGCAGCAGAAGCTCGGGACAGGGGAACACTGAAGCTTTCTTT. It yields the protein CASSRSSGQGNTEAFF.

This chain joins TRBV10-3 and TRBJ1-1; D unresolved. V lost 0 bases to trimming and J lost 1 base, with 6 bases between them. This CDR3 region has 14 residues. Germline CDR1 reads ENHRY; CDR2 reads SYGVKD. The CDR3 spells CAISESNRNTEAFF. CDR3 bases: TGTGCCATCAGTGAGTCTAACAGGAACACTGAAGCTTTCTTT.

The chain combines TRBV7-9 with TRBJ1-5; tentative D call: TRBD1 (6 bases). The CDR3 has 14 amino acids. Trimming pared 5 bases from V and 1 base from J, leaving 9 bases between. Germline lookup yields CDR1 SEHNR and CDR2 FQNEAQ (reference sequence). Written as DNA, the CDR3 is TGTGCCAGCAGCCAGGGGCAGAGCAATCAGCCCCAGCATTTT. This translates into CASSQGQSNQPQHF.

This chain uses TRBV6-5 with TRBJ2-5, with 7 bases fitting TRBD1. This CDR3 comprises 15 residues. After removal of 6 bases from V and 7 bases from J, the junction contained 14 bases not matched to a gene. The germline gives CDR1 MNHEY, CDR2 SVGAGI. The CDR3 sequence is CASSSPRQGVRTQYF. The CDR3 nucleotides are TGTGCCAGCAGCTCACCTAGACAGGGTGTTAGGACCCAGTACTTC.

This chain joins TRBV6-1 and TRBJ2-5; TRBD1 matches 7 bases. Trimming took 4 bases from V and 1 from J; bases not matched to a gene: 6. The CDR3 is 15 residues long. Per germline, CDR1 MNHNS and CDR2 SASEGT. CDR3 nucleotides: TGTGCCAGCAGTGCCGGGACAGCGATCCAAGAGACCCAGTACTTC. Translating gives CASSAGTAIQETQYF.

The chain is built from TRBV7-3 and TRBJ2-1; 11 nucleotides align to TRBD2. V shed 5 bases and J 10 bases; nucleotides not matched to a gene: 4. This CDR3 is 13 amino acids long. Germline V CDR1 and CDR2: SGHTA, FQGTGA. Written as DNA, the CDR3 is TGTGCCAGCAGCGTCGGACTAGCGGGCGAGCAGTTCTTC. Protein sequence: CASSVGLAGEQFF.

The chain employs TRBV7-2 and TRBJ2-7; 7 positions match TRBD2. Per germline, CDR1 SGHTA and CDR2 FQGNSA. J was trimmed by 1 base and V by 6 bases; bases with no gene match: 12. The CDR3 extends over 16 amino acids. Here the CDR3 reads CASRRGAGVYSYEQYF. CDR3 sequence (DNA): TGTGCCAGCAGAAGAGGTGCGGGAGTGTATTCCTACGAGCAGTACTTC.

The rearrangement uses TRBV7-2 and TRBJ2-1; 11 positions agree with TRBD2. J was trimmed by 7 bases and V by 5 bases; bases with no gene match: 7. This CDR3 region has 15 residues. Germline-derived CDR1 and CDR2 are SGHTA and FQGNSA. CDR3 in amino acids: CASSPVAGGPNEQFF. DNA of the CDR3: TGTGCCAGCAGCCCCGTAGCGGGAGGGCCGAATGAGCAGTTCTTC.

The genes are TRBV27 and TRBJ2-3; 7 bases fit TRBD1. Germline CDR1 MNHEY, CDR2 SMNVEV (reference sequence). Germline trimming cut 5 bases from V and 4 bases from J; bases unmatched to any gene: 9. The CDR3 contains 15 residues. The CDR3 region has the DNA TGTGCCAGCAGTCCACGACAGGGTCGGTCAGATACGCAGTATTTT. The encoded protein is CASSPRQGRSDTQYF.

This chain links TRBV2 with TRBJ2-4; TRBD1 aligns across 10 bases. The junction had 5 bases not matched to a gene; V was cut back by 7 bases and J by 2 bases. Germline CDR1 is SNHLY and CDR2 is FYNNEI. The CDR3 length is 15 residues. In nucleotides, the CDR3 is TGTGCCAGCACCGACAGGGGGCTATCCAAAAACATTCAGTACTTC. Protein product: CASTDRGLSKNIQYF.